This TCR beta chain came from a study of technical replicates of blood from four donors. The table came from immunoSEQ multiplex PCR; TCRdb's copy has only in-frame clones and leaves some out. The table shows about 81,000 clones, with approximately 96% occurring only once. Sequencing used T cells isolated from PBMCs. The receptor was derived from a human donor in good health.

The CDR3 sequence: CASSEGVGNTIYF. CDR3 bases: TGTGCCTCCTCTGAGGGAGTGGGAAACACCATATATTTT. The chain has TRBV15 and TRBJ1-3; no definite D call. The CDR3 is made up of 13 amino acids. The germline V and J ends were trimmed by 11 bases and 4 bases, with 15 bases remaining between them. The germline V gene has CDR1 LNHNV and CDR2 YYDKDF (reference sequence).